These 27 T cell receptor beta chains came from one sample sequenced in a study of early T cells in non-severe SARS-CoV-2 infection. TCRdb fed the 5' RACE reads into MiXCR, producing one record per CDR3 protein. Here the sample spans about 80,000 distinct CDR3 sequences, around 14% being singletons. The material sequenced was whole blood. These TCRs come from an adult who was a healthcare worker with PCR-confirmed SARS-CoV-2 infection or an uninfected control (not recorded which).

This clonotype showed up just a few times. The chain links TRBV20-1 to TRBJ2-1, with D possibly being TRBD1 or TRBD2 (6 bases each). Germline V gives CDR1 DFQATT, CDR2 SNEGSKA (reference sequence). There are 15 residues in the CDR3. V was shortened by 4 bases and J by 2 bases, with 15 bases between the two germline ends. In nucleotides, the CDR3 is TGCAGTGCTATTATATCCCGGGGGCCCTACAATGAGCAGTTCTTC. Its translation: CSAIISRGPYNEQFF.

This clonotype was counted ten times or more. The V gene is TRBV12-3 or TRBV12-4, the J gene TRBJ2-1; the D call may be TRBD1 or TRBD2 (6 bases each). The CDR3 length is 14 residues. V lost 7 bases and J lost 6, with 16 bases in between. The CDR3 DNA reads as TGTGCCAGCACCTTCTGGGGGGCGGGCAATGAGCAGTTCTTC. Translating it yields CASTFWGAGNEQFF.

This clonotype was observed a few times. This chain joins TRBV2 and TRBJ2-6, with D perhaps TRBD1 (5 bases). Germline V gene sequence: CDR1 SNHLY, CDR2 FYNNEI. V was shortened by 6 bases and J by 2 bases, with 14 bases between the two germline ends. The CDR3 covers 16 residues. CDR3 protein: CASRLLQATGANVLTF. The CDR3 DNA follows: TGTGCCAGCAGGTTACTACAGGCGACTGGGGCCAACGTCCTGACTTTC. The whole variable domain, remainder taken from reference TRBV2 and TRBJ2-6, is EPEVTQTPSHQVTQMGQEVILRCVPISNHLYFYWYRQILGQKVEFLVSFYNNEISEKSEIFDDQFSVERPDGSNFTLKIRSTKLEDSAMYFCASRLLQATGANVLTFGAGSRLTVL.

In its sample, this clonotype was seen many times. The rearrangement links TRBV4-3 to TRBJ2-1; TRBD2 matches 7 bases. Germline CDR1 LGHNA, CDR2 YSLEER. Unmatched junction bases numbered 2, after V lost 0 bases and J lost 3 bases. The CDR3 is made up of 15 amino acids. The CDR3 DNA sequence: TGCGCCAGCAGCCAAGAGAGCGGGGTCTACAATGAGCAGTTCTTC. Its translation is CASSQESGVYNEQFF.

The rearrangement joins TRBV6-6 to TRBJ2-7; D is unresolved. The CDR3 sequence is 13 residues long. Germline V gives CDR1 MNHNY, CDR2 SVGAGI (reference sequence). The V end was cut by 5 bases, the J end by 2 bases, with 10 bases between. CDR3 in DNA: TGTGCCAGCAGTAAGACCAATCCCTACGAGCAGTACTTC. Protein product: CASSKTNPYEQYF.

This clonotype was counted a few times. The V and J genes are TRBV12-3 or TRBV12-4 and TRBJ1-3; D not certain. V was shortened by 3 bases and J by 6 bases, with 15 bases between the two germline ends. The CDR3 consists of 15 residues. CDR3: CASSLAGRAENTIYF. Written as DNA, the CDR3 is TGTGCCAGCAGTTTGGCAGGTCGGGCTGAAAACACCATATATTTT.

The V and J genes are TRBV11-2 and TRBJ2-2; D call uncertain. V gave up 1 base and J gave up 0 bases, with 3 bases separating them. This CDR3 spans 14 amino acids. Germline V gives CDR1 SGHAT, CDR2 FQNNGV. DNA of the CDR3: TGTGCCAGCAGCTTAGGGACGAACACCGGGGAGCTGTTTTTT. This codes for CASSLGTNTGELFF.

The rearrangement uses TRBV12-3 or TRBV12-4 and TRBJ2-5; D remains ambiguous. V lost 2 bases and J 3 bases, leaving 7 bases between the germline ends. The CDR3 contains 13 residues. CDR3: CASSLLFEETQYF. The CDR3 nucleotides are TGTGCCAGCAGTTTATTGTTTGAAGAGACCCAGTACTTC.

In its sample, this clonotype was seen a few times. CDR3 amino acids: CATSRKTGQLGYNEQFF. CDR3 DNA sequence: TGTGCCACCAGCCGAAAGACAGGGCAGCTGGGTTACAATGAGCAGTTCTTC. The chain recombines TRBV15 with TRBJ2-1, with 7 bases lining up with TRBD1. This CDR3 spans 17 amino acids. The ends lost 5 bases at V and 4 bases at J; junction bases unmatched: 14. Germline V lookup: CDR1 LNHNV, CDR2 YYDKDF (reference sequence).

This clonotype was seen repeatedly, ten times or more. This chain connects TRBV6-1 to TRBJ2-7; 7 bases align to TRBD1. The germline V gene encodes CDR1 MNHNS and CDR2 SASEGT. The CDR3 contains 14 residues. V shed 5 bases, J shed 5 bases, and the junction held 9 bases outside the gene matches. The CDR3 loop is CASSHRQGYHEQYF. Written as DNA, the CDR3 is TGTGCCAGCAGTCACCGACAGGGTTACCACGAGCAGTACTTC.

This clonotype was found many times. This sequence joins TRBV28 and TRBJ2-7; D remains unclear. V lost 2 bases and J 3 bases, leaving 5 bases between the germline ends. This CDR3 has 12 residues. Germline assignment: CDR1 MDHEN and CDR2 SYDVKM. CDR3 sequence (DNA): TGTGCCAGCAGTTTAGGAGACTACGAGCAGTACTTC. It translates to CASSLGDYEQYF.

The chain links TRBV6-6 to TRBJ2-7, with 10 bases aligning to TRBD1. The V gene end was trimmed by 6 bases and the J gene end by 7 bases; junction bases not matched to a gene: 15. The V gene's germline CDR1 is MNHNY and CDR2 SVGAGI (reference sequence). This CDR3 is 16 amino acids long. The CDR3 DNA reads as TGTGCCAGCAGGGAGAGCCTCGGGACAGGGGTGGGGGAGCAGTACTTC. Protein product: CASRESLGTGVGEQYF.

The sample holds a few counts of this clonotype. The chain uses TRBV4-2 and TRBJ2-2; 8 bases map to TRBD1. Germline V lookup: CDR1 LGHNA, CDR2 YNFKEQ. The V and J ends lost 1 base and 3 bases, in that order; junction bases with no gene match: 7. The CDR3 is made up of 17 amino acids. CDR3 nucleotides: TGTGCCAGCAGCCAAGGAACCAGGGGGCTTTACACCGGGGAGCTGTTTTTT. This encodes CASSQGTRGLYTGELFF.

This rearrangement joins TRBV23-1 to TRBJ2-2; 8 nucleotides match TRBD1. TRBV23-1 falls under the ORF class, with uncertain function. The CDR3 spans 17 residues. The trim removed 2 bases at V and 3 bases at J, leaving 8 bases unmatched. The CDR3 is CASSQKDREGDTGELFF. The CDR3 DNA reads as TGCGCCAGCAGTCAAAAGGACAGGGAAGGGGACACCGGGGAGCTGTTTTTT.

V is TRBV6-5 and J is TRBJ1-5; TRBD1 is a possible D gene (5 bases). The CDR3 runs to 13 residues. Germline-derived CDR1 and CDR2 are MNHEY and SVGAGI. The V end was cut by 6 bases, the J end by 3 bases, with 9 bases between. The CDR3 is CASSRDHNQPQHF. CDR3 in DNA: TGTGCCAGCAGCCGGGACCACAATCAGCCCCAGCATTTT.

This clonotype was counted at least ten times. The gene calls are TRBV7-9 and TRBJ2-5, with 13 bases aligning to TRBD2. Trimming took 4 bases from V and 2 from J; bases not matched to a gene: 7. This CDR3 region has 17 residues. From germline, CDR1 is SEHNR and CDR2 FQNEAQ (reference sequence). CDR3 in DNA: TGTGCCAGCAGCTGGAGGACTAGCGGGAGATCGCAAGAGACCCAGTACTTC. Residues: CASSWRTSGRSQETQYF.

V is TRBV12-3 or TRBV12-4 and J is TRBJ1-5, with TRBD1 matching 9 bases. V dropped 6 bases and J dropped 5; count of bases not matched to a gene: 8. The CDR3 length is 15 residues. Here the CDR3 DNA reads TGTGCCAGCAGCCCGTGGACAGGGGCGCATCAGCCCCAGCATTTT. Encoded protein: CASSPWTGAHQPQHF.

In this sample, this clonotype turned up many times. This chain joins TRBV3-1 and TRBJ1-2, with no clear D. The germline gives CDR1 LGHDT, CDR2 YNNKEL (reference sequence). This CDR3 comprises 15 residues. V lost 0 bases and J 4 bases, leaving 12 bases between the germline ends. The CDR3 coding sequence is TGTGCCAGCAGCCAAGATCCACGGGCATCCTATGGCTACACCTTC. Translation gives CASSQDPRASYGYTF.

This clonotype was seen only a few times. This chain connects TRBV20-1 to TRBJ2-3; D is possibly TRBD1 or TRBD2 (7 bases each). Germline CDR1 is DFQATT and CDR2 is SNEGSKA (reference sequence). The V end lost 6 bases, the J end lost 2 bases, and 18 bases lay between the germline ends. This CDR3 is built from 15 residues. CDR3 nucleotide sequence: TGCAGTGCCACCCTTGCAGGGGGGGTCACAGATACGCAGTATTTT. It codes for CSATLAGGVTDTQYF.

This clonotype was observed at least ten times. As DNA, the CDR3 is TGTGCCAGCAGCCAAGCGGGACCATGGCGAACTAATGAAAAACTGTTTTTT. Translated, it gives CASSQAGPWRTNEKLFF. V is TRBV14 and J is TRBJ1-4; TRBD1 is a possible D gene (5 bases). The CDR3 runs 17 residues. V lost 1 base and J 1 base, leaving 13 bases between the germline ends. Germline V gene sequence: CDR1 SGHDN, CDR2 FVKESK.

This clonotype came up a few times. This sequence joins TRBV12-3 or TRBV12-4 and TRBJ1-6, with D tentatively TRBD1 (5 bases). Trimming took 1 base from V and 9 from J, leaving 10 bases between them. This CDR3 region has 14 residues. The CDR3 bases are TGTGCCAGCAGTTTAGAGGGGTTTTCTTCACCCCTCCACTTT. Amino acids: CASSLEGFSSPLHF.

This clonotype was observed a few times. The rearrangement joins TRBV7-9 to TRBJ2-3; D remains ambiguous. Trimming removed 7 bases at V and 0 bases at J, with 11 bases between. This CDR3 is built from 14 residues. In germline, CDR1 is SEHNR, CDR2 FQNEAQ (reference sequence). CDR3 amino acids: CASTPGTSTDTQYF. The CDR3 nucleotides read TGTGCCAGCACTCCCGGAACTAGCACAGATACGCAGTATTTT.

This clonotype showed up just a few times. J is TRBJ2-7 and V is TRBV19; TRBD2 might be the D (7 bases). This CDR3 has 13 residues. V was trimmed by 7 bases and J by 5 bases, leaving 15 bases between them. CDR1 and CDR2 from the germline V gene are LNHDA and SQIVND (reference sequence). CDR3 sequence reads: CASTPPGGNEQYF. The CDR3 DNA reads TGTGCCAGTACCCCCCCGGGGGGCAACGAGCAGTACTTC.

DNA of the CDR3: TGTGCCAGCACTAAATCCGGGTCGGCCAAAGCCGGGGAGCTGTTTTTT. It encodes CASTKSGSAKAGELFF. V and J are TRBV6-5 and TRBJ2-2; D is uncertain. Between the trimmed V and J ends, which lost 7 bases and 6 bases, there was a span of 21 bases. Germline assignment: CDR1 MNHEY and CDR2 SVGAGI. The CDR3 is made up of 16 amino acids.

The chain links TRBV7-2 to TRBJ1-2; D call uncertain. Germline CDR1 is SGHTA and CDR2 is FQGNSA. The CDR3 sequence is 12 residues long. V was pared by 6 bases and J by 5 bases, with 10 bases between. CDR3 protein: CASSEVSYGYTF. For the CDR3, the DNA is TGTGCCAGCAGTGAAGTCAGTTATGGCTACACCTTC.

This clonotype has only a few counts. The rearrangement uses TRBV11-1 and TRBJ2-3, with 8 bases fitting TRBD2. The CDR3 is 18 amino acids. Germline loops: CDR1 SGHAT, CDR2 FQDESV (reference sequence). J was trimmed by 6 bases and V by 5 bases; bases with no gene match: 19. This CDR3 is CASSPLTSARGGRDTQYF. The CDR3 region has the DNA TGTGCCAGCAGCCCCCTCACCTCGGCCCGGGGGGGCCGCGATACGCAGTATTTT.

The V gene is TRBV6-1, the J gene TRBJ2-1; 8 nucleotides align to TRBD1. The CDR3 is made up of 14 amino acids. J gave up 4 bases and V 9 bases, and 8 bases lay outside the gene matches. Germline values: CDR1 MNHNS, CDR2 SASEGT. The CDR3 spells CASYRDRIYNEQFF. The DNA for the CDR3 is TGTGCCAGTTACCGGGACAGGATATACAATGAGCAGTTCTTC.